Listed below are T cell receptor beta chains from one sample, sequenced in a study of vaccination effects on CD4 cells after COVID-19. Sequenced by immunoSEQ multiplex PCR; TCRdb stores in-frame clones only, minus some. The table records roughly 24,000 clones, around four fifths of them present only once. These receptors have no identified antigens. The material was CD4+ T cells from PBMCs cultured with HCoV-NL63 spike peptides, obtained after COVID-19 vaccination. These receptors were taken from a human donor who received a COVID-19 vaccine. CDR3s include the opening cysteine and the closing phenylalanine or tryptophan. Each record gives: CDR3 length, J gene, V gene, CDR3 protein.

>13|TRBJ1-1|TRBV25-1
CASSAGLDTEAFF
>12|TRBJ2-1|TRBV24-1
CATGDVYNEQFF
>14|TRBJ1-2|TRBV5-1
CASSLDRAGYGYTF
>13|TRBJ1-2|TRBV7-2
CASSSRTGYGYTF
>17|TRBJ1-1|TRBV21-1
CARLRSGSEDWSSEAFF
>13|TRBJ2-5|TRBV19
CASKDPREQTQYF
>14|TRBJ2-6|TRBV24-1
CATSDPSGANVLTF
>12|TRBJ1-1|TRBV30
CACSGWGTEAFF
>12|TRBJ1-2|TRBV28
CASSLFEIGYTF
>15|TRBJ1-1|TRBV18
CASTGTATMNTEAFF
>16|TRBJ2-1|TRBV2
CASSEERGGLSDEQFF
>16|TRBJ1-1|TRBV7-2
CASSYPWGQGGAEAFF
>17|TRBJ2-7|TRBV2
CASSRTGNNPSSYEQYF
>17|TRBJ2-7|TRBV6-1
CASSVAPRASGSYEQYF
>16|TRBJ2-1|TRBV9
CASSSRADSPYNEQFF
>16|TRBJ2-1|TRBV6-5
CASSYGGRDGMYEQFF
>16|TRBJ2-5|TRBV11-2
CASSLVRGGFRETQYF
>13|TRBJ1-5|TRBV15
CATSWGADQPQHF
>16|TRBJ1-3|TRBV10-3
CAISGEDRGTGNTIYF
>12|TRBJ1-1|TRBV11-2
CASSLRETEAFF
>15|TRBJ2-5|TRBV4-1
CASSQSGTGGETQYF
>16|TRBJ2-7|TRBV7-9
CASSYLGTGSMNEQYF
>16|TRBJ2-1|TRBV6-6
CASSYSRWGFVHEQFF
>16|TRBJ1-2|TRBV2
CASSPTSRGYNYGYTF
>17|TRBJ2-1|TRBV19
CASSILGTSGRNNEQFF
>15|TRBJ2-7|TRBV5-1
CASRLGASGSYEQYF
>14|TRBJ1-4|TRBV30
CAWSSLGSNEKLFF
>13|TRBJ2-5|TRBV15
CATSRSKPETQYF
>14|TRBJ2-5|TRBV5-4
CASSLAGPPETQYF
>17|TRBJ1-2|TRBV24-1
CATSGRTGSPTFYGYTF
>14|TRBJ2-7|TRBV3-1/TRBV3-2
CASSRGQGLYEQYF
>13|TRBJ1-1|TRBV2
CASRTTENTEAFF
>14|TRBJ2-1|TRBV19
CASTPVPSDNEQFF
>15|TRBJ2-2|TRBV24-1
CATSGWTENTGELFF
>15|TRBJ2-1|TRBV7-2
CASSLSSGSYNEQFF
>16|TRBJ1-2|TRBV30
CAWSRFGTGKNYGYTF
>14|TRBJ2-2|TRBV5-4
CASTRTGNTGELFF
>17|TRBJ2-1|TRBV2
CASSDAAGTSSYNEQFF
>16|TRBJ2-3|TRBV15
CATSENTGTITDTQYF
>17|TRBJ2-1|TRBV4-1
CASSKKGGGSSYNEQFF
>12|TRBJ2-7|TRBV10-3
CATVDASYEQYF
>16|TRBJ1-2|TRBV3-1/TRBV3-2
CASSQESSIRSYGYTF
>14|TRBJ1-2|TRBV29-1
CSVEDLGTRDGYTF
>15|TRBJ1-6|TRBV18
CASSFTGIRNSPLHF
>12|TRBJ1-1|TRBV14
CASSPGSGEAFF
>13|TRBJ2-3|TRBV7-8
CASSLDLTDTQYF
>15|TRBJ1-5|TRBV2
CASSVRGFSNQPQHF
>12|TRBJ2-7|TRBV12-3/TRBV12-4
CASSLFGYEQYF
>15|TRBJ1-6|TRBV2
CASSETQGLASPLHF
>17|TRBJ1-6|TRBV18
CASSPRGRGTYNSPLHF
>14|TRBJ1-2|TRBV6-4
CASSEERTGYGYTF
>16|TRBJ2-6|TRBV5-6
CASSPDRFSGANVLTF
>17|TRBJ1-1|TRBV11-2
CASSLRQGRRLNTEAFF
>13|TRBJ1-1|TRBV4-1
CASSQGSLAEAFF
>14|TRBJ2-3|TRBV5-5
CASSSGTPRDTQYF
>12|TRBJ1-1|TRBV12-3/TRBV12-4
CASTMLNTEAFF
>18|TRBJ2-1|TRBV28
CASSLSPPGTVSYNEQFF
>14|TRBJ2-5|TRBV10-3
CAISELAEQETQYF
>11|TRBJ1-1|TRBV28
CASRANTEAFF